One sample yielded the 23 T cell receptor beta chains listed below, sequenced in a study of T cells expressing NK-cell markers. TCRdb re-called the 5' RACE reads; one entry per CDR3 protein, DNA not given. This repertoire includes 500,000 to 600,000 distinct CDR3 sequences. The sequencing input was blood T cells: a sorted CD56 or NKG2C T cell subset, CD4+ or CD8+ T cells, or bulk PBMC T cells (not recorded which). All receptors derive from a man younger than 30 in good health.

The chain couples TRBV7-9 to TRBJ2-1; the TCRdb call, TRBD1, lacks DNA for checking. The CDR3 totals 15 residues. CDR1 SEHNR and CDR2 FQNEAQ come from the germline V gene (reference sequence). This CDR3 is CASSFTGERGNEQFF.

V gene TRBV5-1 combines with J gene TRBJ2-5; there is no DNA to check the TCRdb D call of TRBD1. CDR1 SGHRS and CDR2 YFSETQ come from the germline V gene. CDR3 length: 15 amino acids. CDR3 sequence: CASSLERMPGETQYF.

V is TRBV4-2 and J is TRBJ2-1; TCRdb's D gene call, TRBD2, goes unchecked for lack of DNA. The CDR3 is made up of 17 amino acids. Germline CDR1 and CDR2: LGHNA and YNFKEQ. The CDR3 protein is CASSQVGLAGEVQEQFF.

The CDR3 loop reads CASSYRREGSVQFF. The gene calls are TRBV6-5 and TRBJ2-1; TCRdb's assignment of TRBD2 cannot be checked, as there is no DNA. Germline V lookup: CDR1 MNHEY, CDR2 SVGAGI. There are 14 residues in the CDR3.

The V call is TRBV5-1, the J call TRBJ2-1; no DNA is available, so the TRBD1 call from TCRdb remains unchecked. The germline V gene encodes CDR1 SGHRS and CDR2 YFSETQ. The CDR3 has 18 amino acids. CDR3 loop: CASRNTGGGLTSYNEQFF.

The genes are TRBV6-5 and TRBJ1-2; absent DNA, TCRdb's TRBD1 call cannot be checked. The CDR3 loop spans 16 amino acids. Germline loops: CDR1 MNHEY, CDR2 SVGAGI. CDR3: CASSSRRAGGARGYTF.

The gene calls are TRBV12-3 or TRBV12-4 and TRBJ2-7; as DNA is missing, the TRBD1 call by TCRdb cannot be tested. CDR3 length equals 13 residues. This CDR3 is CASSLADTVGQYF.

The CDR3 sequence is CASSSPPSGRALDTQYF. The chain couples TRBV12-3 or TRBV12-4 to TRBJ2-3; absent DNA, TCRdb's TRBD2 call cannot be checked. The CDR3 is made up of 17 amino acids.

This chain joins TRBV7-9 and TRBJ2-3; TCRdb gives TRBD1 as the D gene, but with no DNA this cannot be confirmed. Per germline, CDR1 SEHNR and CDR2 FQNEAQ (reference sequence). The CDR3 covers 13 residues. The CDR3 protein is CASSSDPSDTQYF.

The rearrangement uses TRBV6-1 and TRBJ2-2; TCRdb indicates TRBD1, and absent DNA this call remains unverified. Per germline, CDR1 MNHNS and CDR2 SASEGT. The CDR3 contains 16 residues. This CDR3 reads CASSKWDTSNTGELFF.

V usage is TRBV5-6 and J usage is TRBJ1-5; TCRdb designates TRBD1, a call that cannot be tested without DNA. This CDR3 comprises 15 residues. CDR1 and CDR2 (germline): SGHDT, YYEEEE. Here the CDR3 reads CASSWGTGRNQPQHF.

The chain couples TRBV7-2 to TRBJ2-3. The germline CDR1 and CDR2 sequences are SGHTA and FQGNSA. CDR3 length equals 12 residues. The CDR3 loop reads CASSLAVDTQYF.

V usage is TRBV12-3 or TRBV12-4 and J usage is TRBJ2-1; as DNA is missing, the TRBD2 call by TCRdb cannot be tested. The CDR3 runs 13 residues. The CDR3 protein is CASGTRAYNEQFF.

The rearrangement links TRBV27 to TRBJ2-3; TCRdb's D call, TRBD2, is unchecked because there is no DNA. CDR1 is MNHEY and CDR2 is SMNVEV in the germline V gene (reference sequence). This CDR3 has 15 amino acids. The CDR3 region is CASSSMAQRTDTQYF.

The CDR3 reads CASRREAHYEQYF. V is TRBV7-8 and J is TRBJ2-7; as DNA is missing, the TRBD2 call by TCRdb cannot be tested. Germline V gene lookup returns CDR1 SGHVS and CDR2 FQNEAQ. This CDR3 contains 13 residues.

The V call is TRBV7-9, the J call TRBJ2-1. The CDR3 length is 15 residues. In germline, CDR1 is SEHNR, CDR2 FQNEAQ (reference sequence). CDR3: CASSLRLGAYNEQFF.

CDR3 protein: CASSWLQGQNSPLHF. The chain links TRBV6-2 or TRBV6-3 to TRBJ1-6; with no DNA, the TCRdb D assignment of TRBD1 cannot be verified. The CDR3 is made up of 15 amino acids. Germline values: CDR1 MNHEY, CDR2 SVGEGT.

The chain has TRBV3-1 and TRBJ2-7; as DNA is missing, the TRBD1 call by TCRdb cannot be tested. From germline, CDR1 is LGHDT and CDR2 YNNKEL (reference sequence). This CDR3 has 12 residues. The CDR3 reads CASRGGGYEQYF.

J is TRBJ2-2 and V is TRBV6-1; TCRdb's D call of TRBD2 is untestable without DNA. This CDR3 spans 16 amino acids. The germline V gene has CDR1 MNHNS and CDR2 SASEGT. The CDR3 sequence is CASSGLAGVTTGELFF.

This sequence joins TRBV27 and TRBJ1-2; TCRdb gives TRBD1 as the D gene, but with no DNA this cannot be confirmed. The germline CDR1 and CDR2 sequences are MNHEY and SMNVEV (reference sequence). The CDR3 consists of 14 residues. CDR3 protein: CASSFGTPNYGYTF.

This chain uses TRBV13 with TRBJ2-1; TCRdb picks TRBD1, but there is no DNA to check that call. Germline V lookup: CDR1 PRHDT, CDR2 FYEKMQ (reference sequence). The CDR3 runs 13 residues. CDR3: CASSLGAVRDTLF.

The gene calls are TRBV5-6 and TRBJ2-5; without DNA, the TCRdb call of TRBD1 cannot be checked. Germline-derived CDR1 and CDR2 are SGHDT and YYEEEE. The CDR3 is made up of 15 amino acids. The CDR3 is CASNAGGGPMETQYF.

This rearrangement joins TRBV5-5 to TRBJ2-1; the D call from TCRdb, TRBD2, cannot be confirmed without DNA. The CDR3 extends over 14 amino acids. Per germline, CDR1 SGHKS and CDR2 YYEKEE (reference sequence). CDR3 amino acids: CASSLGAGDDEQFF.